The rows below give T cell receptor beta chains drawn from one sample of a study of spatial heterogeneity in lung cancer. TCRdb fed the 5' RACE reads into MiXCR, producing one record per CDR3 protein. The table shows about 12,000 distinct CDR3 sequences, with around 5% occurring only once. This specimen consisted of lung tumor tissue, obtained at surgery. The receptors shown here come from a male donor with early-stage non-small cell lung cancer. Both conserved end residues are part of each CDR3. A D gene is named only where the DNA matches it firmly. Expanded clones are given a class, and other clones once, few, many or no size at all.

. TRBJ2-2 few TRBV12-3/TRBV12-4 CASSRAIANTGELFF TGTGCCAGCAGTAGAGCGATCGCGAACACCGGGGAGCTGTTTTTT
TRBD2 TRBJ2-1 many TRBV20-1 CSAFELAGTNNEQFF TGCAGTGCCTTCGAACTAGCGGGAACCAACAATGAGCAGTTCTTC
. TRBJ2-2 many TRBV12-3/TRBV12-4 CASRLAENTGELFF TGTGCCAGCAGGTTGGCGGAGAACACCGGGGAGCTGTTTTTT
. TRBJ1-4 many TRBV7-2 CASTWGPTNEKLFF TGTGCCAGCACTTGGGGGCCAACTAATGAAAAACTGTTTTTT
. TRBJ1-2 many TRBV15 CATSRGGSDGYTF TGTGCCACCAGCAGAGGAGGCAGCGATGGCTACACCTTC
. TRBJ1-1 medium-sized TRBV7-2 CASSLGGPEAFF TGTGCCAGCAGCTTAGGGGGCCCTGAAGCTTTCTTT
TRBD2 TRBJ2-1 many TRBV7-2 CASSSGLAGPPQFF TGTGCCAGCAGCTCGGGACTAGCGGGCCCCCCGCAGTTCTTC
. TRBJ2-1 many TRBV11-3 CASSLSGTVYNEQFF TGTGCCAGCAGCCTGAGCGGGACAGTCTACAATGAGCAGTTCTTC
. TRBJ2-3 few TRBV20-1 CSAFRRGGTQYF TGCAGTGCCTTTCGACGAGGGGGTACGCAGTATTTT
TRBD2 TRBJ2-2 medium-sized TRBV6-1 CASLAGVVPGELFF TGTGCCAGCCTGGCGGGAGTGGTTCCCGGGGAGCTGTTTTTT
. TRBJ1-2 many TRBV29-1 CSVELQNLNYGYTF TGCAGCGTTGAGCTGCAGAATCTTAACTATGGCTACACCTTC
TRBD1 TRBJ2-3 many TRBV28 CASSSGQGGLTDTQYF TGTGCCAGCAGTTCCGGACAGGGTGGCCTTACAGATACGCAGTATTTT
. TRBJ2-2 many TRBV5-1 CASSLTSGRGTGELFF TGCGCCAGCAGCTTAACTTCGGGACGAGGCACCGGGGAGCTGTTTTTT
. TRBJ2-1 many TRBV9 CASSVELGRREQFF TGTGCCAGCAGCGTAGAACTAGGTCGTCGTGAGCAGTTCTTC
TRBD2 TRBJ2-5 . TRBV4-3 CASSQDFGGGALETQYF TGCGCCAGCAGCCAAGATTTCGGCGGGGGGGCCCTTGAGACCCAGTACTTC
. TRBJ1-2 many TRBV7-2 CASSFQGPYYGYTF TGTGCCAGCAGCTTCCAGGGCCCGTACTATGGCTACACCTTC
. TRBJ2-2 many TRBV12-3/TRBV12-4 CASSFEGTGELFF TGTGCCAGCAGTTTTGAGGGGACCGGGGAGCTGTTTTTT
. TRBJ2-1 . TRBV12-3/TRBV12-4 CASSLTVSSYNEQFF TGTGCCAGCAGTTTAACTGTGAGCTCCTACAATGAGCAGTTCTTC
. TRBJ2-1 many TRBV29-1 CSVVGVSSYNEQFF TGCAGCGTTGTTGGGGTGAGCTCCTACAATGAGCAGTTCTTC
. TRBJ1-2 many TRBV11-2 CASSPQLTLYGYTF TGTGCCAGCAGCCCACAACTCACCCTCTATGGCTACACCTTC
TRBD2 TRBJ2-3 many TRBV20-1 CSARSPTPSGSWVVTDTQYF TGCAGTGCTAGATCCCCAACTCCTAGCGGGAGTTGGGTTGTAACAGATACGCAGTATTTT
TRBD1 TRBJ1-1 many TRBV7-6 CASSLAPDRASPEAFF TGTGCCAGCAGCTTAGCTCCGGACAGGGCCTCTCCTGAAGCTTTCTTT
. TRBJ1-1 many TRBV5-1 CASSLVDMNTEAFF TGCGCCAGCAGCTTAGTCGACATGAACACTGAAGCTTTCTTT
. TRBJ1-1 many TRBV4-1 CASSQDGGVVSTEAFF TGCGCCAGCAGCCAAGATGGGGGGGTCGTAAGCACTGAAGCTTTCTTT
. TRBJ1-6 medium-sized TRBV12-3/TRBV12-4 CASSLRQSDSPLHF TGTGCCAGCAGTTTAAGACAGTCTGATTCACCCCTCCACTTT
TRBD1 TRBJ1-6 many TRBV7-2 CASSLAPLTGGDNSPLHF TGTGCCAGCAGCTTAGCCCCGCTTACAGGGGGTGACAATTCACCCCTCCACTTT
. TRBJ2-1 many TRBV6-5 CASSYSQRGAYNEQFF TGTGCCAGCAGTTACTCTCAACGCGGGGCTTACAATGAGCAGTTCTTC
. TRBJ1-1 many TRBV5-4 CASSTSWNTEAFF TGTGCCAGCTCGACTAGCTGGAACACTGAAGCTTTCTTT
. TRBJ2-2 many TRBV24-1 CATSDSRGAVTGELFF TGTGCCACCAGTGATTCCCGGGGGGCGGTCACCGGGGAGCTGTTTTTT
. TRBJ2-5 many TRBV5-6 CASSSGDGETQYF TGTGCCAGCAGCTCGGGGGATGGCGAGACCCAGTACTTC
. TRBJ2-2 many TRBV7-9 CASSHEPTGELFF TGTGCCAGCAGCCATGAACCCACCGGGGAGCTGTTTTTT
. TRBJ1-4 many TRBV18 CASSPGEGREKLFF TGTGCCAGCTCACCAGGGGAGGGTCGCGAAAAACTGTTTTTT
TRBD1 TRBJ2-3 many TRBV5-1 CASSFGQEAADTQYF TGCGCCAGCAGCTTCGGACAGGAGGCGGCAGATACGCAGTATTTT
. TRBJ1-5 many TRBV12-3/TRBV12-4 CASSLRGLGNQPQHF TGTGCCAGCAGTTTGAGGGGTTTGGGCAATCAGCCCCAGCATTTT
. TRBJ1-1 many TRBV12-3/TRBV12-4 CAITRGADTEAFF TGTGCCATCACGCGGGGGGCGGACACTGAAGCTTTCTTT
TRBD1 TRBJ1-4 many TRBV6-5 CASSPGTGSGEKLFF TGTGCCAGCAGTCCCGGGACAGGGAGTGGTGAAAAACTGTTTTTT